These 32 T cell receptor beta chains share one sample of origin, sequenced in a study of beta chain features in type 1 diabetes (dated by TCRdb to 2016 to 2019). Broader findings and caveats from the paper: Type 1 diabetes patients showed a moderate but significant shortening of TCRB CDR3 length in all four CD4+ subsets.

Antigens of these TCRs are unknown. Library construction relied on the immunoSEQ multiplex PCR assay. The entire amount of isolated RNA was reverse transcribed using the High Capacity cDNA Reverse Transcription Kit, so the sequenced TCRB transcripts were expressed ones. TCRdb holds this immuneACCESS table with in-frame rearrangements only. Some clones are missing; in checked studies, unresolved V genes explain under half, and the rest has no known cause. This sample is represented by under 20,000 clones; less than 85% of them were singletons. The ten largest account for 0.79% of the sample. Sequenced input: stem cell memory CD4+ T cells from blood. This specimen's cell subset or site label, interpreted: stem cell-like memory CD4+ T cells. The source of these receptors is a man aged 30 to 45 with type 1 diabetes.

A few counts support this clone. The chain uses TRBV30 and TRBJ2-1; maybe TRBD2 (6 bases). The CDR3 spans 11 residues. CDR1 and CDR2 (germline): GTSNPN, SVGIG (reference sequence). V lost 6 bases and J lost 15, with 18 bases in between. The CDR3 sequence: CACSLGEARFF. For the CDR3, the DNA is TGTGCCTGCTCCCTAGGGGAGGCGCGGTTCTTC. Full variable domain (outside the CDR3, taken from reference TRBV30 and TRBJ2-1): SQTIHQWPATLVQPVGSPLSLECTVEGTSNPNLYWYRQAAGRGLQLLFYSVGIGQISSEVPQNLSASRPQDRQFILSSKKLLLSDSGFYLCACSLGEARFFGPGTRLTVL.

This sequence joins TRBV7-9 and TRBJ2-5; a weak D match, TRBD1 (6 bases). V was pared by 5 bases and J by 3 bases, with 16 bases between. Germline V gene sequence: CDR1 SEHNR, CDR2 FQNEAQ (reference sequence). The CDR3 spans 15 residues. The CDR3 coding sequence is TGTGCCAGCAGCCCCCCGTGGGCAGGGGAAGAGACCCAGTACTTC. Its protein is CASSPPWAGEETQYF.

The rearrangement uses TRBV2 and TRBJ1-1; D gene ambiguous. This CDR3 is built from 12 residues. The V gene's germline CDR1 is SNHLY and CDR2 FYNNEI. The V gene lost 1 base and the J gene lost 7 bases, with 7 bases spanning the gap. The CDR3 bases are TGTGCCAGCAGTGAAGAACGGGTTGAAGCTTTCTTT. This translates into CASSEERVEAFF.

The J gene is TRBJ1-5, the V gene TRBV2, with D unresolved. Between the trimmed V and J ends, which lost 1 base and 3 bases, there was a span of 13 bases. Germline CDR1 reads SNHLY; CDR2 reads FYNNEI. The CDR3 extends over 16 amino acids. The CDR3 here is CASSEEDDESNQPQHF. CDR3 sequence (DNA): TGTGCCAGCAGTGAAGAAGATGATGAGTCCAATCAGCCCCAGCATTTT.

The V gene is TRBV5-1, the J gene TRBJ1-2; 7 bases fit TRBD1. Germline V gene lookup returns CDR1 SGHRS and CDR2 YFSETQ. CDR3 length equals 13 residues. With 3 bases clipped from V and 4 bases from J, the junction kept 3 bases outside the gene matches. The CDR3 sequence: CASSSGQIYGYTF. The CDR3 region has the DNA TGCGCCAGCAGCTCGGGACAGATCTATGGCTACACCTTC.

The chain links TRBV10-3 to TRBJ1-5; TRBD1 might be the D (6 bases). The CDR3 has 14 amino acids. The V and J ends lost 10 bases and 8 bases respectively, with 21 bases between them. Germline-derived CDR1 and CDR2 are ENHRY and SYGVKD. The CDR3, as DNA: TGTGCCACTTCCGGGGACACGCGGGCGGAGCCCCAGCATTTT. It specifies CATSGDTRAEPQHF.

This chain links TRBV11-2 with TRBJ1-1; 7 bases are shared with TRBD1. CDR3 length: 13 residues. CDR1 and CDR2 (germline): SGHAT, FQNNGV. V shed 2 bases and J 4 bases; nucleotides not matched to a gene: 1. The DNA of the CDR3 is TGTGCCAGCAGCTTATCAGGGGGCACTGAAGCTTTCTTT. Translated: CASSLSGGTEAFF.

The V gene is TRBV27, the J gene TRBJ1-4; D not resolved. Germline CDR1 MNHEY, CDR2 SMNVEV (reference sequence). The CDR3 length is 14 residues. Trimming took 5 bases from V and 5 from J, leaving 12 bases between them. CDR3 in amino acids: CASSRDRSNEKLFF. The CDR3 DNA sequence: TGTGCCAGCAGTCGAGATCGGTCAAATGAAAAACTGTTTTTT.

The genes are TRBV9 and TRBJ2-4; D might be TRBD2 (7 bases). The CDR3 has 14 residues. Deletions cut 0 bases from V and 7 bases from J, with 11 bases between. CDR1 SGDLS and CDR2 YYNGEE come from the germline V gene. This chain's CDR3 is CASSVAGGRNIQYF. In DNA form, the CDR3 reads TGTGCCAGCAGCGTAGCGGGGGGCCGGAACATTCAGTACTTC.

The gene calls are TRBV6-5 and TRBJ2-7, with D possibly being TRBD1 (6 bases). Trimming stripped 3 bases from V and 5 bases from J, with 17 bases between. Per the germline V gene, CDR1 is MNHEY and CDR2 is SVGAGI. This CDR3 spans 15 amino acids. The CDR3 loop reads CASSYIPGVPHEQYF. The DNA for the CDR3 is TGTGCCAGCAGTTATATTCCAGGGGTTCCCCACGAGCAGTACTTC.

This clone was seen a few times. The gene calls are TRBV10-3 and TRBJ1-5; weak D call: TRBD1 (5 bases). This CDR3 is built from 15 residues. The V end was cut by 4 bases, the J end by 4 bases, with 14 bases between. The germline V gene encodes CDR1 ENHRY and CDR2 SYGVKD. CDR3 DNA: TGTGCCATCAGTGTAAGCCCTGCAGGGAATCAGCCCCAGCATTTT. This sequence encodes CAISVSPAGNQPQHF.

CDR3 in DNA: TGTGCCAGCAGCTCCTTCACTACACGGCCGTATGGCTACACCTTC. It yields the protein CASSSFTTRPYGYTF. The V call is TRBV7-2, the J call TRBJ1-2; D is ambiguous. Trimming cost V 4 bases and J 5 bases, with 17 bases left between them. CDR1 is SGHTA and CDR2 is FQGNSA in the germline V gene. There are 15 residues in the CDR3.

In this sample, this clone turned up a few times. The CDR3 DNA reads TGCGCCAGCAGCTTGGTGGGACATCACACAACAGATACGCAGTATTTT. This translates into CASSLVGHHTTDTQYF. The V gene is TRBV5-1, the J gene TRBJ2-3, with D possibly matching TRBD1 (6 bases). Germline V gene data show CDR1 as SGHRS and CDR2 as YFSETQ. V lost 0 bases to trimming and J lost 3 bases, with 14 bases between them. The CDR3 length is 16 residues.

The gene calls are TRBV27 and TRBJ1-5; perhaps TRBD1 as D (6 bases). CDR1 MNHEY and CDR2 SMNVEV come from the germline V gene (reference sequence). V lost 9 bases and J lost 9, with 21 bases in between. The CDR3 totals 14 residues. DNA of the CDR3: TGTGCCAGGATAGGTACCCAGGGGTGGAGGCCCCAGCATTTT. As protein: CARIGTQGWRPQHF.

V and J are TRBV7-3 and TRBJ1-1; the match to TRBD1 covers 7 bases. Germline assignment: CDR1 SGHTA and CDR2 FQGTGA. The CDR3 consists of 14 residues. V shed 1 base and J 4 bases; nucleotides not matched to a gene: 3. Here the CDR3 reads CASSLNAGGTEAFF. The DNA of the CDR3 is TGTGCCAGCAGCTTAAATGCAGGGGGCACTGAAGCTTTCTTT.

For the CDR3, the DNA is TGTGCCAGCAGTCCCTCCGGGGTAGCGGGGGCCCCAGATACGCAGTATTTT. Encoded protein: CASSPSGVAGAPDTQYF. The J gene is TRBJ2-3, the V gene TRBV27, with TRBD2 identical over 9 bases. J was trimmed by 4 bases and V by 5 bases; bases with no gene match: 13. The CDR3 is 17 residues long. Germline V CDR1 and CDR2: MNHEY, SMNVEV (reference sequence).

The V call is TRBV4-1, the J call TRBJ1-2; 10 nucleotides line up with TRBD1. The ends lost 0 bases at V and 8 bases at J; junction bases unmatched: 6. This CDR3 has 15 amino acids. Germline V lookup: CDR1 MGHRA, CDR2 YSYEKL. CDR3 in DNA: TGCGCCAGCAGCCAAGAACGCCGGGACAGGGGCGGCTACACCTTC. It codes for CASSQERRDRGGYTF.

A note on this clone: The sample contains more than one DNA sequence encoding this CDR3. The chain carries TRBV7-8 and TRBJ1-1; D might be TRBD1 (6 bases). Germline V gene data show CDR1 as SGHVS and CDR2 as FQNEAQ. There are 16 residues in the CDR3. V shed 4 bases and J shed 4 bases, with 19 bases lying between them. CDR3 protein: CASSSAGGGLGTEAFF. CDR3 coding DNA: TGTGCCAGCAGCTCTGCGGGCGGGGGGCTGGGCACTGAAGCTTTCTTT. Complete variable domain (other parts from reference TRBV7-8 and TRBJ1-1): GAGVSQSPRYKVAKRGQDVALRCDPISGHVSLFWYQQALGQGPEFLTYFQNEAQLDKSGLPSDRFFAERPEGSVSTLKIQRTQQEDSAVYLCASSSAGGGLGTEAFFGQGTRLTVV.

The chain links TRBV18 to TRBJ2-7; TRBD2 is a possible D gene (6 bases). The CDR3 totals 15 residues. In germline, CDR1 is KGHSH, CDR2 LQKENI. V lost 4 bases, J lost 11 bases, and 24 bases lay in between. CDR3 sequence (DNA): TGTGCCAGCTCACTAACCTCGGACCGGAGGGGAAAGGAGTACTTC. Residues: CASSLTSDRRGKEYF.

This clone was seen a few times. The rearrangement uses TRBV11-2 and TRBJ2-3; D uncertain. V dropped 1 base and J dropped 0 bases, with 5 bases sitting between them. The CDR3 extends over 14 amino acids. CDR1 is SGHAT and CDR2 is FQNNGV in the germline V gene. Here the CDR3 reads CASSLVQSTDTQYF. CDR3 bases: TGTGCCAGCAGCTTAGTACAGAGCACAGATACGCAGTATTTT.

This clone has a handful of counts. V usage is TRBV4-1 and J usage is TRBJ1-1, with D possibly matching TRBD1 (6 bases). The germline CDR1 and CDR2 sequences are MGHRA and YSYEKL. Trimming shortened V by 4 bases and J by 1 base, and 16 bases separated the two germline ends. The CDR3 loop spans 16 amino acids. The CDR3 loop is CASSPLGAHGNTEAFF. For the CDR3, the DNA is TGCGCCAGCAGCCCATTGGGGGCACACGGGAACACTGAAGCTTTCTTT.

The chain employs TRBV18 and TRBJ2-7; TRBD1 matches 11 bases. The germline V gene has CDR1 KGHSH and CDR2 LQKENI. The ends lost 6 bases at V and 6 bases at J; junction bases unmatched: 10. This CDR3 contains 15 residues. The CDR3 protein is CASSITRTGGAEQYF. The CDR3 coding sequence is TGTGCCAGCTCGATAACCCGGACAGGGGGCGCCGAGCAGTACTTC.

On this clone: Other DNA sequences in this sample translate to the same CDR3. The chain uses TRBV5-1 and TRBJ2-7; 7 bases align to TRBD1. The CDR3 is 11 residues long. The germline V gene has CDR1 SGHRS and CDR2 YFSETQ. The ends lost 8 bases at V and 3 bases at J; junction bases unmatched: 2. CDR3 bases: TGCGCCAGTAGGGACAGCTACGAGCAGTACTTC. This encodes CASRDSYEQYF.

The V call is TRBV6-5, the J call TRBJ2-1; 10 positions match TRBD2. J lost 5 bases, V lost 8 bases, and 6 bases had no gene match. Germline V gene lookup returns CDR1 MNHEY and CDR2 SVGAGI. This CDR3 is 14 amino acids long. CDR3 nucleotides: TGTGCCAGCTGCCCAGCGGGGGGGGACAATGAGCAGTTCTTC. It yields the protein CASCPAGGDNEQFF.

A few counts support this clone. This rearrangement joins TRBV11-1 to TRBJ2-1; maybe TRBD1 (5 bases). The CDR3 is 15 residues long. Germline V gene lookup returns CDR1 SGHAT and CDR2 FQDESV (reference sequence). V was trimmed by 8 bases and J by 0 bases, leaving 14 bases between them. The CDR3 DNA sequence: TGTGCCAGCGGCCAAGGGGAAAGCTCCTACAATGAGCAGTTCTTC. Translation gives CASGQGESSYNEQFF.

This clone was recorded a few times. The chain combines TRBV19 with TRBJ1-2, with no clear D. V lost 6 bases to trimming and J lost 6 bases, with 5 bases between them. This CDR3 spans 10 amino acids. Germline loops: CDR1 LNHDA, CDR2 SQIVND (reference sequence). The CDR3 protein is CASSRNGYTF. The CDR3 DNA is TGTGCCAGTAGCAGAAATGGCTACACCTTC. Full variable domain (rest looked up from reference TRBV19 and TRBJ1-2): DGGITQSPKYLFRKEGQNVTLSCEQNLNHDAMYWYRQDPGQGLRLIYYSQIVNDFQKGDIAEGYSVSREKKESFPLTVTSAQKNPTAFYLCASSRNGYTFGSGTRLTVV.

This sequence joins TRBV28 and TRBJ1-1, with TRBD1 identical over 7 bases. The CDR3 length is 14 residues. Germline CDR1 is MDHEN and CDR2 is SYDVKM. With V trimmed by 6 bases and J by 2 bases, 6 bases remained unmatched. The CDR3 DNA is TGTGCCAGCAGGCCGGGACAGACTAACACTGAAGCTTTCTTT. This encodes CASRPGQTNTEAFF.

This clone was recorded a few times. The chain uses TRBV7-9 and TRBJ1-1, with D possibly TRBD1 on 6 matching bases. The V end was cut by 2 bases, the J end by 1 base, with 8 bases between. The CDR3 loop spans 14 amino acids. In germline, CDR1 is SEHNR, CDR2 FQNEAQ (reference sequence). CDR3 sequence (DNA): TGTGCCAGCAGCTTACAGGGGACGAACACTGAAGCTTTCTTT. Amino acid sequence: CASSLQGTNTEAFF.

V and J are TRBV9 and TRBJ2-5; 14 positions match TRBD2. TRBJ2-7 explains the end of the DNA better; the J call may be wrong. CDR3 length: 17 amino acids. Per germline, CDR1 SGDLS and CDR2 YYNGEE. The CDR3 protein is CASSPRGTSGGSYEQYF. The CDR3 nucleotides read TGTGCCAGCAGCCCCCGGGGGACTAGCGGGGGCTCCTACGAGCAGTACTTC.

CDR3 DNA sequence: TGCGCCAGCTCTCGGGACTCTGGAAACACCATATATTTT. Its translation: CASSRDSGNTIYF. V usage is TRBV5-1 and J usage is TRBJ1-3; D is unclear. Per the germline V gene, CDR1 is SGHRS and CDR2 is YFSETQ. Trimming shortened V by 7 bases and J by 0 bases, and 8 bases separated the two germline ends. CDR3 length: 13 residues.

The chain combines TRBV5-1 with TRBJ2-2; TRBD2 is a possible D gene (6 bases). V lost 0 bases and J lost 1, with 10 bases in between. Germline CDR1 and CDR2: SGHRS and YFSETQ. The CDR3 sequence is 16 residues long. The CDR3 loop reads CASSLVPGVNTGELFF. The CDR3 nucleotides are TGCGCCAGCAGCTTGGTTCCGGGAGTGAACACCGGGGAGCTGTTTTTT.

This clone appeared once. This chain links TRBV19 with TRBJ2-2; the match to TRBD1 covers 9 bases. The CDR3 is 17 residues long. The germline CDR1 and CDR2 sequences are LNHDA and SQIVND (reference sequence). J was trimmed by 4 bases and V by 2 bases; bases with no gene match: 8. The CDR3 DNA sequence: TGTGCCAGTAGTATAAGCTCCGGGACAGGGACCACCGGGGAGCTGTTTTTT. The encoded protein is CASSISSGTGTTGELFF. Looking up the rest from reference TRBV19 and TRBJ2-2 gives the full variable domain: DGGITQSPKYLFRKEGQNVTLSCEQNLNHDAMYWYRQDPGQGLRLIYYSQIVNDFQKGDIAEGYSVSREKKESFPLTVTSAQKNPTAFYLCASSISSGTGTTGELFFGEGSRLTVL.